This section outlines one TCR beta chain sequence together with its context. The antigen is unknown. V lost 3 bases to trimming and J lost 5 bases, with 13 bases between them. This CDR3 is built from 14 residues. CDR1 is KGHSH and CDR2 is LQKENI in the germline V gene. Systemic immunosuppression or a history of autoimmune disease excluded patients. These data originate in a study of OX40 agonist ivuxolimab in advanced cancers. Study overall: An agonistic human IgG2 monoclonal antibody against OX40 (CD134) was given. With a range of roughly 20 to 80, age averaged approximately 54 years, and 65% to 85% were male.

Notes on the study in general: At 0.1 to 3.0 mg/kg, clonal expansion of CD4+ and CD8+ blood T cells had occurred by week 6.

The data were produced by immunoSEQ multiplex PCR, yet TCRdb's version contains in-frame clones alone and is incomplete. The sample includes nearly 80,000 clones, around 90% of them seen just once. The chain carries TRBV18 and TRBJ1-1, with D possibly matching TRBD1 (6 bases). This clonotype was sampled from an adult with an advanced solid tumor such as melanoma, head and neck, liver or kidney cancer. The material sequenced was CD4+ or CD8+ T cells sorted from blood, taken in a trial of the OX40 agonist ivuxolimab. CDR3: CASSPGTLLTEAFF. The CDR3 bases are TGTGCCAGCTCACCTGGGACATTATTGACTGAAGCTTTCTTT. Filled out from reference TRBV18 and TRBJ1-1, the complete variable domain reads NAGVMQNPRHLVRRRGQEARLRCSPMKGHSHVYWYRQLPEEGLKFMVYLQKENIIDESGMPKERFSAEFPKEGPSILRIQQVVRGDSAAYFCASSPGTLLTEAFFGQGTRLTVV.